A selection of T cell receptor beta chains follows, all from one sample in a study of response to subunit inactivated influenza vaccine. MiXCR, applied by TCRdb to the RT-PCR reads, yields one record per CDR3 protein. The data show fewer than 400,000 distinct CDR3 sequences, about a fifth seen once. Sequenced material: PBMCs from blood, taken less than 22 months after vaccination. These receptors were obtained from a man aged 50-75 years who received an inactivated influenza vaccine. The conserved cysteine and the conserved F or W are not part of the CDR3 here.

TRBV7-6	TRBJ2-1	ASSLSSAGGSYNEQF
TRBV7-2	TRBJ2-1	ASSLVQGPVNEQF
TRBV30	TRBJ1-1	AWEDYTEAF
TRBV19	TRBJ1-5	ASSTAGTQYQPQH
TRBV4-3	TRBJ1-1	ASSFRTGEGTEAF
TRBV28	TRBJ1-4	ASSSPRGPNEKLF
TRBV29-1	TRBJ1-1	SVERGNTEAF
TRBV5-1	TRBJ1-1	ASSLAGTGAEAF
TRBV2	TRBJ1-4	ASSGGQAANEKLF
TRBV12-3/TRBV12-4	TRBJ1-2	ASSRGLYGYT
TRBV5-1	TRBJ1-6	ASSVAGGNNSPLH
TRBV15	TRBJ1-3	ATSRDPQAGNTIY
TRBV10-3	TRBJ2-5	AISGTGRGETQY
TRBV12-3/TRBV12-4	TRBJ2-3	ASSLARGDTQY
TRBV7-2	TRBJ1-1	ASSSGRNSMNTEAF
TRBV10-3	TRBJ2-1	AISEFVGKGSSYNEQF
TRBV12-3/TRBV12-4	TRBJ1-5	ASSLGDIGQPQH
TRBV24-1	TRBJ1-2	ATSAGTVYCYT
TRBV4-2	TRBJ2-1	ASSQVALAGGGLKNEQF
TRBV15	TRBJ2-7	ATSWGQGNYEQY
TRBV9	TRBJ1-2	ASSVATIEGGDGYT
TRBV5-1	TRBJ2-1	ASSSLLDSSGRGNEQF